Shown below are 11 T cell receptor beta chains from a single sample sequenced in a study of blood T cell repertoires in COVID-19. TCRdb's table, derived via immunoSEQ multiplex PCR, lists solely in-frame clones and lacks some. The table has 200,000 to 300,000 clones, roughly 84% seen once. Sequencing was carried out using peripheral blood. The receptors shown here come from a middle-aged man with acute or convalescent COVID-19.

The V call is TRBV7-2, the J call TRBJ1-4; tentative D call: TRBD1 (6 bases). V dropped 4 bases and J dropped 11 bases, with 17 bases sitting between them. This CDR3 is 14 amino acids long. Germline loops: CDR1 SGHTA, CDR2 FQGNSA. CDR3 sequence: CASSSLSYRDKLFF. For the CDR3, the DNA is TGTGCCAGCAGCTCTCTCTCCTACAGGGATAAACTGTTTTTT.

V gene TRBV2 combines with J gene TRBJ2-3, with 13 bases matching TRBD2. CDR3 length: 15 amino acids. Germline assignment: CDR1 SNHLY and CDR2 FYNNEI. The ends lost 6 bases at V and 6 bases at J; junction bases unmatched: 6. CDR3 coding DNA: TGTGCCAGCAGCGGGACTAGCGGGAATACGGATACGCAGTATTTT. Translation gives CASSGTSGNTDTQYF.

The chain carries TRBV19 and TRBJ1-4; no clear D gene. This CDR3 has 18 amino acids. Deletions cut 10 bases from V and 0 bases from J, with 24 bases between. Per germline, CDR1 LNHDA and CDR2 SQIVND (reference sequence). This CDR3 reads CATTPSRAKLATNEKLFF. CDR3 in DNA: TGTGCCACGACCCCTAGCAGAGCGAAACTTGCAACTAATGAAAAACTGTTTTTT.

The chain has TRBV2 and TRBJ1-1; 7 bases are shared with TRBD1. The germline V gene encodes CDR1 SNHLY and CDR2 FYNNEI. The CDR3 is made up of 15 amino acids. V gave up 1 base and J gave up 5 bases; unmatched junction bases: 7. The chain's CDR3 is CASSEELTGLTEAFF. The CDR3 DNA reads TGTGCCAGCAGTGAAGAGCTGACAGGGCTAACTGAAGCTTTCTTT. Drawing the rest from reference TRBV2 and TRBJ1-1, the complete variable domain is EPEVTQTPSHQVTQMGQEVILRCVPISNHLYFYWYRQILGQKVEFLVSFYNNEISEKSEIFDDQFSVERPDGSNFTLKIRSTKLEDSAMYFCASSEELTGLTEAFFGQGTRLTVV.

This clone was seen just once. The CDR3 sequence is CASSSGTDQPQHF. The CDR3 nucleotides are TGTGCCAGTAGTTCCGGGACAGATCAGCCCCAGCATTTT. The V gene is TRBV19, the J gene TRBJ1-5, with TRBD1 matching 7 bases. V dropped 5 bases and J dropped 5; count of bases not matched to a gene: 3. This CDR3 is built from 13 residues. Germline V gene lookup returns CDR1 LNHDA and CDR2 SQIVND (reference sequence).

The gene calls are TRBV9 and TRBJ2-3, with 12 bases lining up with TRBD2. Germline V gene lookup returns CDR1 SGDLS and CDR2 YYNGEE. V shed 0 bases, J shed 2 bases, and the junction held 7 bases outside the gene matches. The CDR3 has 18 amino acids. CDR3 nucleotide sequence: TGTGCCAGCAGCGTAGACCGACTAGCGGGAGTTTTCACAGATACGCAGTATTTT. It is translated as CASSVDRLAGVFTDTQYF.

This clone was counted only a few times. The chain combines TRBV29-1 with TRBJ1-1; 8 bases map to TRBD1. The length of the CDR3 is 14 residues. V was pared by 7 bases and J by 4 bases, with 11 bases of the junction left unmatched. Germline loops: CDR1 SQVTM, CDR2 ANQGSEA. The CDR3 sequence: CSGGQGGEPTEAFF. Here the CDR3 DNA reads TGCAGCGGAGGACAGGGAGGGGAGCCCACTGAAGCTTTCTTT.

The rearrangement uses TRBV7-2 and TRBJ2-3; no firm D call. From germline, CDR1 is SGHTA and CDR2 FQGNSA. Trimming pared 5 bases from V and 2 bases from J, leaving 5 bases between. The CDR3 spans 12 residues. The DNA for the CDR3 is TGTGCCAGCAGCACATACACAGATACGCAGTATTTT. As protein: CASSTYTDTQYF.

This chain joins TRBV3-1 (or the pseudogene TRBV3-2) and TRBJ2-5; 8 bases line up with TRBD2. V was pared by 5 bases and J by 5 bases, with 10 bases of the junction left unmatched. Per germline, CDR1 LGHDT and CDR2 YNNKEL (reference sequence). This CDR3 comprises 15 residues. CDR3 loop: CASSGLAKQGETQYF. The CDR3 DNA reads TGTGCCAGCAGCGGACTAGCCAAGCAGGGGGAGACCCAGTACTTC.

The chain recombines TRBV30 with TRBJ2-7, with D hard to call. The V and J ends lost 6 bases and 12 bases respectively, with 18 bases between them. The germline V gene has CDR1 GTSNPN and CDR2 SVGIG (reference sequence). CDR3 size: 11 residues. The CDR3 DNA reads as TGTGCCTGCCTCCCAGCGCTAGGTCTGTACTTC. This sequence encodes CACLPALGLYF.

The chain uses TRBV19 and TRBJ2-3, with a tentative D call TRBD1 (6 bases). The CDR3 contains 14 residues. Germline V gives CDR1 LNHDA, CDR2 SQIVND (reference sequence). The V end lost 1 base, the J end lost 1 base, and 6 bases lay between the germline ends. The CDR3 DNA is TGTGCCAGTAGTATAGCAGGGGGCACAGATACGCAGTATTTT. Translating it yields CASSIAGGTDTQYF.